This T cell receptor (beta chain) is drawn from a study of tumor-infiltrating lymphocytes in oesophageal squamous cell carcinoma. This CDR3 is built from 13 residues. Per the germline V gene, CDR1 is MNHEY and CDR2 is SVGEGT. TCRdb used MiXCR to reprocess the PCR reads, holding one entry per CDR3 protein. The repertoire includes under 15,000 distinct CDR3 sequences, around 50% of them detected once, and approximately 32% sits in the top ten. The sequence was obtained from a female donor with esophageal squamous cell carcinoma. Sample: esophageal tumor tissue. The J gene is TRBJ2-4, the V gene TRBV6-2 or TRBV6-3; D remains ambiguous. The DNA matches TRBJ2-5 better at its end, which makes the J call doubtful. CDR3 bases: TGTGCCAGCAGTTTTCTAAACCAAGAGACCCAGTACTTC. Amino acid sequence: CASSFLNQETQYF.